The 27 T cell receptor beta chains presented below share a single source sample, sequenced in a study of T cell responses to AZD1222 COVID-19 vaccine. TCRdb keeps only in-frame clones here, not all; method: immunoSEQ multiplex PCR. The table has about 86,000 clones, 78% seen once. The material sequenced was peripheral blood, taken on day 0 of AZD1222 vaccination. These receptors came from an adult in good health.

The chain is built from TRBV3-1 (or the pseudogene TRBV3-2) and TRBJ1-3; D unresolved. Trimming took off 4 bases at V and 0 bases at J, with 13 bases between the two ends. CDR1 and CDR2 (germline): LGHDT, YNNKEL (reference sequence). CDR3 length: 16 amino acids. The CDR3 spells CASSLELGSSGNTIYF. The CDR3 nucleotides are TGTGCCAGCAGCCTAGAACTCGGGTCCTCTGGAAACACCATATATTTT.

The V call is TRBV10-3, the J call TRBJ2-7; 11 bases are a match to TRBD1. The J segment lost 10 bases and the V segment lost 0 bases, leaving 11 bases of the junction unmatched. The CDR3 totals 16 residues. Germline V gives CDR1 ENHRY, CDR2 SYGVKD. The CDR3 protein is CAISESTGQGGILQYF. The DNA for the CDR3 is TGTGCCATCAGTGAGTCGACGGGACAGGGGGGGATCCTACAGTACTTC.

A remark on this clone: It differs at one base from a far larger clone, so likely a read error. The same CDR3 is also encoded by other DNA sequences in this sample. This rearrangement joins TRBV5-1 to TRBJ2-7; 9 nucleotides align to TRBD1. The CDR3 is 14 amino acids. Looked up from germline, CDR1 is SGHRS and CDR2 is YFSETQ. The CDR3 DNA sequence: TGTGCCAGCAGCTTGGGACAGGGCTCCTACGAGCAGTACTTC. Protein sequence: CASSLGQGSYEQYF.

The chain has TRBV6-5 and TRBJ2-7; D is perhaps TRBD1 (5 bases). This CDR3 region has 14 residues. Germline V lookup: CDR1 MNHEY, CDR2 SVGAGI. Between the trimmed V and J ends, which lost 8 bases and 1 base, there was a span of 15 bases. In DNA form, the CDR3 reads TGTGCCAGCGAAGCGAAGGCAGGGTCCTACGAGCAGTACTTC. This encodes CASEAKAGSYEQYF.

This sequence joins TRBV7-2 and TRBJ2-2; D unclear. Trimming cost V 1 base and J 3 bases, with 15 bases left between them. The germline gives CDR1 SGHTA, CDR2 FQGNSA. This CDR3 has 17 amino acids. The CDR3 here is CASSLGEARYDTGELFF. The DNA of the CDR3 is TGTGCCAGCAGCTTAGGAGAGGCGCGATACGACACCGGGGAGCTGTTTTTT.

The chain carries TRBV7-2 and TRBJ1-6; D uncertain. Germline values: CDR1 SGHTA, CDR2 FQGNSA. The CDR3 sequence is 16 residues long. V was shortened by 1 base and J by 0 bases, with 7 bases between the two germline ends. The CDR3 is CASSLVVSSYNSPLHF. CDR3 sequence (DNA): TGTGCCAGCAGCTTAGTCGTCAGCTCCTATAATTCACCCCTCCACTTT.

This clone has only one observation. The chain has TRBV11-2 and TRBJ2-1; TRBD2 matches at 11 bases. Unmatched junction bases numbered 10, after V lost 5 bases and J lost 7 bases. The CDR3 runs to 16 residues. Germline CDR1 is SGHAT and CDR2 is FQNNGV. Here the CDR3 reads CASSGFTSGSGNEQFF. CDR3 bases: TGTGCCAGCAGCGGATTTACTAGCGGGAGCGGTAATGAGCAGTTCTTC.

This clone was picked up a small number of times. This chain uses TRBV5-4 with TRBJ2-5, with D unclear. The CDR3 has 16 residues. V was trimmed by 1 base and J by 4 bases, leaving 17 bases between them. Looked up from germline, CDR1 is SGHNT and CDR2 is YYREEE (reference sequence). This CDR3 reads CASSLLPPGHGETQYF. CDR3 bases: TGTGCCAGCAGCTTGCTACCCCCTGGTCACGGAGAGACCCAGTACTTC.

V gene TRBV30 combines with J gene TRBJ1-3; a possible D gene is TRBD1 (5 bases). Trimming shortened V by 7 bases and J by 4 bases, and 14 bases separated the two germline ends. Germline-derived CDR1 and CDR2 are GTSNPN and SVGIG (reference sequence). This CDR3 has 13 residues. CDR3 sequence reads: CALDAGGGNTIYF. The CDR3 DNA reads as TGTGCCTTGGATGCCGGGGGGGGAAACACCATATATTTT. The full variable domain, its missing parts supplied by reference TRBV30 and TRBJ1-3, is SQTIHQWPATLVQPVGSPLSLECTVEGTSNPNLYWYRQAAGRGLQLLFYSVGIGQISSEVPQNLSASRPQDRQFILSSKKLLLSDSGFYLCALDAGGGNTIYFGEGSWLTVV.

This chain joins TRBV30 and TRBJ1-3; the match to TRBD1 covers 8 bases. Germline loops: CDR1 GTSNPN, CDR2 SVGIG (reference sequence). J gave up 4 bases and V 6 bases, and 2 bases lay outside the gene matches. This CDR3 spans 12 amino acids. The CDR3: CACRTGGNTIYF. In nucleotides, the CDR3 is TGTGCCTGCCGGACAGGGGGAAACACCATATATTTT.

The gene calls are TRBV11-2 and TRBJ2-1, with TRBD2 identical over 11 bases. V shed 8 bases, J shed 7 bases, and the junction held 10 bases outside the gene matches. CDR1 SGHAT and CDR2 FQNNGV come from the germline V gene. The CDR3 spans 15 residues. CDR3 in amino acids: CASSYLTSGVNEQFF. As DNA, the CDR3 is TGTGCCAGCTCCTACCTGACTAGCGGGGTGAATGAGCAGTTCTTC. The whole variable domain, filled in from reference TRBV11-2 and TRBJ2-1, reads EAGVAQSPRYKIIEKRQSVAFWCNPISGHATLYWYQQILGQGPKLLIQFQNNGVVDDSQLPKDRFSAERLKGVDSTLKIQPAKLEDSAVYLCASSYLTSGVNEQFFGPGTRLTVL.

The chain recombines TRBV5-4 with TRBJ2-4; 13 nucleotides align to TRBD2. Germline V gene data show CDR1 as SGHNT and CDR2 as YYREEE (reference sequence). Germline trimming cut 3 bases from V and 4 bases from J; bases unmatched to any gene: 7. The length of the CDR3 is 17 residues. CDR3 amino acids: CASSSRLAGGAKNIQYF. In DNA, the CDR3 is TGTGCCAGCAGCTCTCGACTAGCGGGAGGCGCTAAAAACATTCAGTACTTC.

The chain is built from TRBV27 and TRBJ2-7; 10 bases align to TRBD1. V lost 3 bases to trimming and J lost 4 bases; unmatched junction nucleotides: 9. The CDR3 totals 16 residues. CDR1 MNHEY and CDR2 SMNVEV come from the germline V gene (reference sequence). The CDR3 sequence is CASSFNPDRGRYEQYF. CDR3 bases: TGTGCCAGCAGTTTCAACCCCGACAGGGGGCGGTACGAGCAGTACTTC.

This clone was observed a single time. This chain connects TRBV5-8 to TRBJ2-4; D could derive from TRBD1 or TRBD2 (5 bases each). V gave up 4 bases and J gave up 13 bases, with 18 bases separating them. CDR1 is SGHTS, CDR2 YDEGEE, per germline. This CDR3 is built from 13 residues. The DNA for the CDR3 is TGTGCCAGCAGCATTAGGTCCGGGGCTAGGCAGTACTTC. Translated, it gives CASSIRSGARQYF.

The chain couples TRBV6-2 or TRBV6-3 to TRBJ2-7, with TRBD2 matching 9 bases. Unmatched junction bases numbered 15, after V lost 5 bases and J lost 4 bases. CDR1 is MNHEY and CDR2 is SVGEGT in the germline V gene. CDR3 length: 17 amino acids. The DNA for the CDR3 is TGTGCCAGCAGTCTAAGACCCCCCAGCGGGAGGTTGTACGAGCAGTACTTC. Protein: CASSLRPPSGRLYEQYF.

The chain uses TRBV28 and TRBJ1-5, with 8 bases fitting TRBD1. Germline V lookup: CDR1 MDHEN, CDR2 SYDVKM. The ends lost 6 bases at V and 3 bases at J; junction bases unmatched: 10. The CDR3 contains 16 residues. The CDR3: CASSLGGQVYNQPQHF. The CDR3 DNA reads as TGTGCCAGCAGCCTGGGGGGACAGGTTTACAATCAGCCCCAGCATTTT.

This clone appeared a few times. The chain has TRBV10-3 and TRBJ2-1; 9 bases are shared with TRBD2. Germline CDR1 is ENHRY and CDR2 is SYGVKD. The CDR3 totals 13 residues. With 4 bases clipped from V and 9 bases from J, the junction kept 4 bases outside the gene matches. The CDR3 here is CAISGSGSIEQFF. The CDR3 DNA sequence: TGTGCCATCAGTGGTAGCGGGAGTATTGAGCAGTTCTTC.

This clone has only a few counts. The chain is built from TRBV18 and TRBJ2-2, with 13 bases aligning to TRBD2. The CDR3 covers 14 residues. The germline V gene encodes CDR1 KGHSH and CDR2 LQKENI. With 4 bases clipped from V and 12 bases from J, the junction kept 5 bases outside the gene matches. This chain's CDR3 is CASSLPGLAGKLFF. For the CDR3, the DNA is TGTGCCAGCTCACTTCCGGGACTAGCGGGGAAGCTGTTTTTT.

The V and J genes are TRBV4-1 and TRBJ2-1; D is ambiguous. The CDR3 has 17 amino acids. With 1 base removed from V and 9 bases from J, the gap between germline ends came to 22 bases. Germline V CDR1 and CDR2: MGHRA, YSYEKL. The DNA for the CDR3 is TGCGCCAGCAGCCAAGGCCTACCCGGTCCCCGGAACCGTGAGCAGTTCTTC. Its translation is CASSQGLPGPRNREQFF.

This clone showed up just once. V and J are TRBV5-4 and TRBJ2-5, with D perhaps given as TRBD1 or TRBD2 (5 bases each). CDR3 size: 14 residues. V shed 3 bases and J shed 5 bases, with 14 bases lying between them. The germline CDR1 and CDR2 sequences are SGHNT and YYREEE (reference sequence). The chain's CDR3 is CASSSKGSSETQYF. The CDR3 DNA sequence: TGTGCCAGCAGCTCCAAGGGGAGTTCGGAGACCCAGTACTTC.

In DNA form, the CDR3 reads TGTGCCAGCAGCTTAACCCCCGGGACTAGCCACGAGCAGTACTTC. It translates to CASSLTPGTSHEQYF. The chain has TRBV7-9 and TRBJ2-7, with 9 bases fitting TRBD2. The V gene's germline CDR1 is SEHNR and CDR2 FQNEAQ (reference sequence). V shed 2 bases and J 5 bases; nucleotides not matched to a gene: 7. CDR3 length: 15 amino acids.

This sequence joins TRBV7-2 and TRBJ1-2, with 10 positions matching TRBD1. CDR1 SGHTA and CDR2 FQGNSA come from the germline V gene. The CDR3 extends over 16 amino acids. The ends lost 1 base at V and 0 bases at J; junction bases unmatched: 2. CDR3 DNA sequence: TGTGCCAGCAGCTTAGGGGGGACAGGGGCTAACTATGGCTACACCTTC. Residues: CASSLGGTGANYGYTF. The full variable domain, rest sourced from reference TRBV7-2 and TRBJ1-2, is GAGVSQSPSNKVTEKGKDVELRCDPISGHTALYWYRQSLGQGLEFLIYFQGNSAPDKSGLPSDRFSAERTGGSVSTLTIQRTQQEDSAVYLCASSLGGTGANYGYTFGSGTRLTVV.

This sequence joins TRBV9 and TRBJ1-2; tentatively, D is TRBD1 (6 bases). Germline V gene lookup returns CDR1 SGDLS and CDR2 YYNGEE. The CDR3 runs to 13 residues. The V end was cut by 3 bases, the J end by 2 bases, with 8 bases between. The CDR3 bases are TGTGCCAGCAGCGAGCAGGGGAACTATGGCTACACCTTC. Translation gives CASSEQGNYGYTF.

The CDR3 here is CASSFSRNTEAFF. CDR3 bases: TGTGCCAGCAGTTTTAGCCGGAACACTGAAGCTTTCTTT. The chain uses TRBV12-3 or TRBV12-4 and TRBJ1-1; D is undetermined. V lost 3 bases to trimming and J lost 1 base, with 6 bases between them. CDR3 length: 13 residues.

V and J are TRBV5-6 and TRBJ2-7; D remains unclear. Trimming took 4 bases from V and 3 from J, leaving 11 bases between them. The CDR3 is made up of 13 amino acids. Per the germline V gene, CDR1 is SGHDT and CDR2 is YYEEEE. In nucleotides, the CDR3 is TGTGCCAGCAGCCCTATCGGCGTCTACGAGCAGTACTTC. Translation gives CASSPIGVYEQYF.

The chain has TRBV10-3 and TRBJ1-1; D is uncertain. The CDR3 runs 13 residues. In germline, CDR1 is ENHRY, CDR2 SYGVKD. Trimming stripped 7 bases from V and 0 bases from J, with 9 bases between. The DNA for the CDR3 is TGTGCCATCACCACGAACATGAACACTGAAGCTTTCTTT. It yields the protein CAITTNMNTEAFF.

The rearrangement joins TRBV5-1 to TRBJ2-7; possible D gene TRBD2, 6 bases. This CDR3 is built from 15 residues. V was pared by 1 base and J by 0 bases, with 11 bases between. In germline, CDR1 is SGHRS, CDR2 YFSETQ. The CDR3 sequence: CASSLISGSSYEQYF. The CDR3 DNA reads as TGCGCCAGCAGCTTGATTAGCGGTAGCTCCTACGAGCAGTACTTC.